This is a list of T cell receptor beta chains from one sample in a study of CD8 T cells in Susac syndrome. TCRdb ran MiXCR on the immunoSEQ multiplex PCR reads and lists one entry per CDR3 protein. The sample consists of 150,000 to 200,000 distinct CDR3 sequences, about 96% of them appearing once. Sequencing input: CD4+ T cells from PBMCs. The receptors were sampled from a human donor with Susac syndrome. Each CDR3 is given with its conserved first and last residue. The D gene is left open where the match is weak. Rows give clone size only sometimes, using once, few, many, or a class for an expanded clone.

j_call cdr3_length v_call d_call clone_size cdr3_aa cdr3_nt
TRBJ1-4 16 TRBV30 NA NA CAWSPGTSATNEKLFF TGTGCCTGGAGTCCCGGGACCTCTGCAACTAATGAAAAACTGTTTTTT
TRBJ2-5 15 TRBV5-1 TRBD1 NA CASRPLTGDPGTQYF TGCGCCAGCAGACCCCTCACAGGGGACCCAGGGACCCAGTACTTC
TRBJ1-6 12 TRBV12-3/TRBV12-4 NA NA CASSLFDSPLHF TGTGCCAGCAGTTTATTCGACTCACCCCTCCACTTT
TRBJ2-5 13 TRBV2 NA NA CASSPGPRGTQYF TGTGCCAGCAGCCCGGGACCCCGGGGCACCCAGTACTTC
TRBJ1-3 12 TRBV30 NA NA CAWSHASDTIYF TGTGCCTGGAGCCACGCGTCGGACACCATATATTTT
TRBJ2-7 13 TRBV24-1 NA NA CATSDPPGYEQYF TGTGCCACCAGTGACCCACCCGGCTACGAGCAGTACTTC
TRBJ2-1 12 TRBV29-1 TRBD2 NA CSASGSANEQFF TGCAGCGCCAGCGGGAGCGCCAATGAGCAGTTCTTC
TRBJ2-3 11 TRBV19 NA NA CASSWAGGQYF TGTGCCAGCTCCTGGGCTGGGGGGCAGTATTTT
TRBJ2-5 15 TRBV20-1 TRBD2 NA CSARIAGGPPETQYF TGCAGTGCTAGGATAGCGGGGGGGCCTCCGGAGACCCAGTACTTC
TRBJ2-4 16 TRBV27 TRBD2 NA CASSIYSGSSKNIQYF TGTGCCAGCAGTATATATAGCGGGAGCAGCAAAAACATTCAGTACTTC
TRBJ1-2 15 TRBV29-1 NA NA CSTPEGGALNYGYTF TGCAGCACGCCGGAGGGGGGCGCGTTAAACTATGGCTACACCTTC
TRBJ2-1 13 TRBV29-1 NA NA CSVLMTRIQEQFF TGCAGCGTTTTAATGACTAGGATCCAAGAGCAGTTCTTC
TRBJ2-1 15 TRBV29-1 NA NA CSVEGGGSSYNEQFF TGCAGCGTTGAAGGTGGTGGAAGCTCCTACAATGAGCAGTTCTTC
TRBJ2-6 12 TRBV25-1 NA NA CASSESRRVLTF TGTGCCAGCAGTGAATCGAGAAGGGTCCTGACTTTC
TRBJ1-4 12 TRBV7-8 NA NA CASSRVGEKLFF TGTGCCAGCAGCCGTGTTGGAGAAAAACTGTTTTTT
TRBJ2-5 13 TRBV20-1 TRBD2 NA CSARAGAEETQYF TGCAGTGCGAGAGCGGGGGCGGAAGAGACCCAGTACTTC
TRBJ2-3 14 TRBV11-3 NA NA CASSLDTVQHTQYF TGTGCCAGCAGCTTGGATACGGTACAGCATACGCAGTATTTT
TRBJ2-5 14 TRBV21-1 NA NA CASRKGSPQETQYF TGTGCCAGCAGAAAGGGGAGCCCGCAAGAGACCCAGTACTTC
TRBJ2-3 13 TRBV29-1 NA NA CSVVHGRPDTQYF TGCAGCGTTGTTCACGGGCGGCCAGATACGCAGTATTTT
TRBJ2-7 15 TRBV14 TRBD1 NA CASKSGTGEPYEQYF TGTGCCAGCAAATCCGGGACAGGGGAGCCTTACGAGCAGTACTTC
TRBJ2-7 11 TRBV6-5 NA NA CASSNVGEQYF TGTGCCAGCAGTAACGTGGGGGAGCAGTACTTC
TRBJ1-2 18 TRBV18 NA NA CASSPRRQILRGDYGYTF TGTGCCAGCTCACCACGTAGGCAGATTCTTCGGGGGGACTATGGCTACACCTTC
TRBJ2-3 15 TRBV29-1 TRBD1 NA CSVDPRGQGTDTQYF TGCAGCGTTGACCCCCGGGGACAGGGCACAGATACGCAGTATTTT
TRBJ1-1 12 TRBV29-1 NA NA CSINRATTEAFF TGCAGCATAAATCGGGCTACAACTGAAGCTTTCTTT
TRBJ2-7 14 TRBV29-1 NA NA CSVGIRQAGNEQYF TGCAGCGTTGGCATACGACAGGCTGGCAACGAGCAGTACTTC
TRBJ2-2 14 TRBV14 NA NA CASSLLHPTGELFF TGTGCCAGCAGCCTACTACACCCCACCGGGGAGCTGTTTTTT
TRBJ1-1 15 TRBV3-1 NA NA CASSQEGSTNTEAFF TGTGCCAGCAGCCAAGAGGGCAGCACGAACACTGAAGCTTTCTTT
TRBJ2-3 12 TRBV2 NA NA CAIREVADTQYF TGTGCCATCAGGGAGGTAGCAGATACGCAGTATTTT
TRBJ2-6 16 TRBV20-1 NA NA CSASSPGVSGANVLTF TGCAGTGCTAGTTCCCCAGGGGTGTCTGGGGCCAACGTCCTGACTTTC
TRBJ2-5 12 TRBV4-1 NA NA CASSQDMETQYF TGCGCCAGCAGCCAAGATATGGAGACCCAGTACTTC
TRBJ1-1 15 TRBV29-1 TRBD1 NA CSVLGGTGSNTEAFF TGCAGCGTTCTGGGGGGGACAGGTTCAAACACTGAAGCTTTCTTT
TRBJ1-4 18 TRBV15 NA NA CATSRDIYLEGRNEKLFF TGTGCCACCAGCAGAGATATATATTTGGAGGGACGGAACGAAAAACTGTTTTTT
TRBJ2-1 14 TRBV5-1 NA NA CASSLDRAWGEQFF TGCGCCAGCAGCTTGGACAGAGCCTGGGGTGAGCAGTTCTTC
TRBJ1-4 16 TRBV5-1 NA NA CASSPDLRSTNEKLFF TGCGCCAGCAGCCCCGACCTTAGGTCAACTAATGAAAAACTGTTTTTT
TRBJ1-1 11 TRBV24-1 NA NA CATSDQGKAFF TGTGCCACCAGTGACCAGGGGAAAGCTTTCTTT
TRBJ1-5 17 TRBV4-2 TRBD1 NA CASSPADRGVANQPQHF TGTGCCAGCAGCCCAGCCGACAGGGGGGTAGCAAATCAGCCCCAGCATTTT
TRBJ2-7 14 TRBV12-3/TRBV12-4 TRBD2 NA CASSQAGPSYEQYF TGTGCCAGCAGCCAAGCGGGACCTTCCTACGAGCAGTACTTC
TRBJ2-7 15 TRBV12-3/TRBV12-4 TRBD1 NA CASSFGTGGAYEQYF TGTGCCAGCAGTTTCGGGACAGGGGGAGCCTACGAGCAGTACTTC
TRBJ2-5 16 TRBV15 TRBD1 NA CATSRDPGQTRETQYF TGTGCCACCAGCAGAGACCCGGGACAGACTCGGGAGACCCAGTACTTC
TRBJ1-1 16 TRBV12-3/TRBV12-4 NA NA CASSARSVEVNTEAFF TGTGCCAGCAGTGCAAGAAGTGTCGAAGTGAACACTGAAGCTTTCTTT
TRBJ2-7 13 TRBV5-1 NA NA CASSRERGHEQYF TGCGCCAGCAGTCGGGAGCGAGGCCACGAGCAGTACTTC
TRBJ2-7 17 TRBV28 NA once CASSLVPPDTLSYEQYF TGTGCCAGCAGTTTGGTCCCCCCGGACACCCTCTCCTACGAGCAGTACTTC
TRBJ2-7 15 TRBV27 NA once CASSLEGIPTYEQYF TGTGCCAGCAGTTTAGAGGGGATCCCAACCTACGAGCAGTACTTC
TRBJ1-2 11 TRBV29-1 NA NA CSVTDGYGYTF TGCAGCGTCACGGACGGCTATGGCTACACCTTC
TRBJ1-2 18 TRBV4-2 TRBD1 NA CASSQDLAGGSSNYGYTF TGTGCCAGCAGCCAAGATCTGGCAGGGGGTTCTTCGAACTATGGCTACACCTTC
TRBJ1-4 12 TRBV19 NA NA CASRGQNEKLFF TGTGCCAGTAGGGGTCAGAACGAAAAACTGTTTTTT
TRBJ1-1 14 TRBV20-1 NA NA CSAPGGGLGTEAFF TGCAGTGCCCCCGGGGGGGGATTGGGCACTGAAGCTTTCTTT
TRBJ2-2 13 TRBV5-4 NA NA CASSSQGTGELFF TGTGCCAGCAGCTCCCAGGGTACCGGGGAGCTGTTTTTT
TRBJ2-2 15 TRBV12-3/TRBV12-4 TRBD2 NA CASSPGTTATGELFF TGTGCCAGCAGTCCAGGGACTACCGCTACCGGGGAGCTGTTTTTT
TRBJ1-5 12 TRBV15 NA once CATSTVDQPQHF TGTGCCACCAGCACAGTCGATCAGCCCCAGCATTTT
TRBJ2-5 13 TRBV12-3/TRBV12-4 NA NA CASSLVEQETQYF TGTGCCAGCAGTTTAGTAGAGCAAGAGACCCAGTACTTC
TRBJ2-2 17 TRBV19 NA once CASSTEYRMGNTGELFF TGTGCCAGTAGTACAGAATATAGAATGGGGAACACCGGGGAGCTGTTTTTT
TRBJ1-1 14 TRBV2 NA NA CASSPQDRITEAFF TGTGCCAGCAGCCCCCAGGACAGAATCACTGAAGCTTTCTTT
TRBJ1-1 15 TRBV29-1 NA NA CSVSRVTTQYTEAFF TGCAGCGTTTCAAGGGTGACGACACAGTACACTGAAGCTTTCTTT
TRBJ2-7 13 TRBV25-1 TRBD1 NA CASRGRGFAEQYF TGTGCCAGCCGAGGCAGGGGGTTCGCCGAGCAGTACTTC